The 22 T cell receptor beta chains below were found in one sample sequenced in a study of cytomegalovirus exposure and HLA in healthy donors. PCR amplification relied on 60 Vbeta primers (plus 13 Jbeta primers). The data were produced by immunoSEQ multiplex PCR, yet TCRdb's version contains in-frame clones alone and is incomplete. The sample consists of about 150,000 clones, 60% to 80% of them appearing once. Sequenced sample: PBMCs. These receptors all come from a male donor in good health and CMV-seronegative.

The chain combines TRBV6-5 with TRBJ2-2; TRBD2 aligns across 8 bases. This CDR3 region has 14 residues. V shed 6 bases, J shed 4 bases, and the junction held 4 bases outside the gene matches. The germline V gene encodes CDR1 MNHEY and CDR2 SVGAGI. CDR3 nucleotide sequence: TGTGCCAGCAGACGACTAGCGAGCACCGGGGAGCTGTTTTTT. The encoded protein is CASRRLASTGELFF.

The V gene is TRBV5-1, the J gene TRBJ2-7; D perhaps matches TRBD1 (6 bases). V lost 1 base and J 4 bases, leaving 12 bases between the germline ends. The CDR3 loop spans 14 amino acids. Per the germline V gene, CDR1 is SGHRS and CDR2 is YFSETQ. CDR3 in amino acids: CASSLPGAGYEQYF. CDR3 in DNA: TGCGCCAGCAGCTTGCCAGGGGCAGGGTACGAGCAGTACTTC. The full variable domain, in which reference TRBV5-1 and TRBJ2-7 provide the parts outside the CDR3, is KAGVTQTPRYLIKTRGQQVTLSCSPISGHRSVSWYQQTPGQGLQFLFEYFSETQRNKGNFPGRFSGRQFSNSRSEMNVSTLELGDSALYLCASSLPGAGYEQYFGPGTRLTVT.

The V gene is TRBV5-4, the J gene TRBJ2-7; D may be TRBD2 (7 bases). Germline-derived CDR1 and CDR2 are SGHNT and YYREEE (reference sequence). CDR3 size: 13 residues. Trimming shortened V by 0 bases and J by 9 bases, and 13 bases separated the two germline ends. The CDR3 here is CASSLAGGSGQYF. The CDR3, as DNA: TGTGCCAGCAGCTTGGCGGGGGGCTCAGGGCAGTACTTC. The variable domain in full, completed from reference TRBV5-4 and TRBJ2-7, reads ETGVTQSPTHLIKTRGQQVTLRCSSQSGHNTVSWYQQALGQGPQFIFQYYREEENGRGNFPPRFSGLQFPNYSSELNVNALELDDSALYLCASSLAGGSGQYFGPGTRLTVT.

This clone was seen a single time. The chain carries TRBV7-6 and TRBJ2-7; TRBD2 agrees at 10 bases. This CDR3 spans 17 amino acids. The V gene end was trimmed by 5 bases and the J gene end by 4 bases; junction bases not matched to a gene: 14. The germline gives CDR1 SGHVS, CDR2 FNYEAQ. DNA of the CDR3: TGTGCCAGCAGCCGCACGAGAAGCGGGGGGGCCGTGTACGAGCAGTACTTC. Its translation: CASSRTRSGGAVYEQYF.

A note on this clone: At one end, the junction sequence differs from germline, possibly due to a read error. The chain is built from TRBV7-9 and TRBJ2-2; 8 bases fit TRBD2. This CDR3 spans 17 amino acids. The germline CDR1 and CDR2 sequences are SEHNR and FQNEAQ (reference sequence). Here the CDR3 reads CSSSPQRGGRHTGELFF. CDR3 DNA sequence: TGTTCCAGCAGCCCCCAGCGCGGGGGGCGACACACCGGGGAGCTGTTTTTT.

A single count supports this clone. This chain joins TRBV25-1 and TRBJ1-6, with D perhaps matching TRBD1 (6 bases). Deletions cut 7 bases from V and 3 bases from J, with 13 bases between. Germline CDR1 and CDR2: MGHDK and SYGVNS. The CDR3 covers 15 residues. The CDR3 coding sequence is TGTGCCAGCACCAATGGACAGAGCTATAATTCACCCCTCCACTTT. Encoded protein: CASTNGQSYNSPLHF. Full variable domain (missing parts from reference TRBV25-1 and TRBJ1-6): EADIYQTPRYLVIGTGKKITLECSQTMGHDKMYWYQQDPGMELHLIHYSYGVNSTEKGDLSSESTVSRIRTEHFPLTLESARPSHTSQYLCASTNGQSYNSPLHFGNGTRLTVT.

The chain carries TRBV10-3 and TRBJ1-2, with TRBD1 matching over 7 bases. Germline CDR1 is ENHRY and CDR2 is SYGVKD. V shed 10 bases, J shed 2 bases, and the junction held 7 bases outside the gene matches. The CDR3 consists of 13 residues. In DNA form, the CDR3 reads TGTGCCACTCAAGCAGGGGGGAACTATGGCTACACCTTC. Encoded protein: CATQAGGNYGYTF.

This clone was picked up a small number of times. The V and J genes are TRBV7-2 and TRBJ1-3; D might be TRBD1 (5 bases). The V end lost 6 bases, the J end lost 2 bases, and 11 bases lay between the germline ends. This CDR3 contains 14 residues. The germline CDR1 and CDR2 sequences are SGHTA and FQGNSA. The CDR3 DNA reads TGTGCCAGCAGGCGCCCGGGGGCTGGAAACACCATATATTTT. Residues: CASRRPGAGNTIYF.

The rearrangement uses TRBV10-3 and TRBJ2-3, with 7 bases that match TRBD1. The CDR3 sequence is 15 residues long. CDR1 and CDR2 from the germline V gene are ENHRY and SYGVKD. Trimming cost V 0 bases and J 3 bases; bases outside gene matches: 3. The CDR3 DNA reads TGTGCCATCAGTGAGTCAGGGGGCTTAACAGATACGCAGTATTTT. Translated, it gives CAISESGGLTDTQYF.

V and J are TRBV5-1 and TRBJ1-2, with D perhaps matching TRBD1 (5 bases). Germline-derived CDR1 and CDR2 are SGHRS and YFSETQ. The CDR3 covers 15 residues. V gave up 3 bases and J gave up 4 bases, with 16 bases separating them. This chain's CDR3 is CASSSDSGHLYGYTF. DNA of the CDR3: TGCGCCAGCAGCTCAGACAGCGGGCACCTCTATGGCTACACCTTC.

The chain employs TRBV6-5 and TRBJ2-7; 8 bases fit TRBD2. The CDR3 length is 13 residues. The trim removed 6 bases at V and 5 bases at J, leaving 6 bases unmatched. Germline loops: CDR1 MNHEY, CDR2 SVGAGI. The CDR3 protein is CASSRRGGHEQYF. DNA of the CDR3: TGTGCCAGCAGCCGCCGGGGGGGCCACGAGCAGTACTTC.

The chain recombines TRBV5-6 with TRBJ1-1; a possible D gene is TRBD1 (5 bases). Germline V lookup: CDR1 SGHDT, CDR2 YYEEEE. The CDR3 covers 14 residues. V was clipped by 7 bases and J by 2 bases, with 15 bases between them. CDR3 sequence reads: CASYLMGPNTEAFF. The CDR3 DNA sequence: TGTGCCAGCTACCTCATGGGGCCTAACACTGAAGCTTTCTTT.

J is TRBJ2-5 and V is TRBV7-2; 12 positions agree with TRBD1. V shed 5 bases, J shed 5 bases, and the junction held 6 bases outside the gene matches. Germline V lookup: CDR1 SGHTA, CDR2 FQGNSA. The length of the CDR3 is 15 residues. The CDR3 reads CASSLRDRGRETQYF. The DNA for the CDR3 is TGTGCCAGCAGCCTCCGGGACAGGGGGCGGGAGACCCAGTACTTC.

V gene TRBV11-2 combines with J gene TRBJ1-1; D might be TRBD1 (5 bases). Per germline, CDR1 SGHAT and CDR2 FQNNGV. V was pared by 0 bases and J by 4 bases, with 9 bases between. This CDR3 contains 14 residues. For the CDR3, the DNA is TGTGCCAGCAGCTTAGACAGGGTAGGCACTGAAGCTTTCTTT. Translation gives CASSLDRVGTEAFF.

This clone was seen only a few times. The rearrangement joins TRBV4-2 to TRBJ1-1; no clear D gene. The length of the CDR3 is 13 residues. V lost 0 bases to trimming and J lost 8 bases, with 10 bases between them. Germline CDR1 LGHNA, CDR2 YNFKEQ. The CDR3 here is CASSQEASGEAFF. For the CDR3, the DNA is TGTGCCAGCAGCCAAGAAGCGTCGGGAGAAGCTTTCTTT.

The rearrangement links TRBV11-3 to TRBJ1-3; perhaps TRBD1 as D (6 bases). There are 15 residues in the CDR3. In germline, CDR1 is SGHNT, CDR2 YENEEA. Trimming removed 5 bases at V and 6 bases at J, with 17 bases between. In nucleotides, the CDR3 is TGTGCCAGCAGCCCGGGGACACAGCAAACAAACACCATATATTTT. It codes for CASSPGTQQTNTIYF.

The CDR3 loop reads CASSTPADSYEQYF. In nucleotides, the CDR3 is TGTGCCAGCAGTACCCCGGCGGACTCCTACGAGCAGTACTTC. The chain links TRBV6-6 to TRBJ2-5; D is ambiguous. The closer fit of TRBJ2-7 to the DNA end suggests the J call may be wrong. The CDR3 is made up of 14 amino acids. The germline CDR1 and CDR2 sequences are MNHNY and SVGAGI (reference sequence).

The chain is built from TRBV6-5 and TRBJ2-7; D not resolved. The CDR3 spans 15 residues. V gave up 6 bases and J gave up 2 bases, with 17 bases separating them. CDR1 is MNHEY, CDR2 SVGAGI, per germline. The CDR3 protein is CASRKSRVAPYEQYF. The CDR3 DNA is TGTGCCAGCAGAAAGTCTCGGGTGGCACCCTACGAGCAGTACTTC.

Note on this clone: Germline and junction disagree at one end, which may indicate a read error. The J gene is TRBJ2-5, the V gene TRBV7-9, with TRBD2 matching 12 bases. Per germline, CDR1 SEHNR and CDR2 FQNEAQ (reference sequence). There are 16 residues in the CDR3. CDR3 sequence reads: CSSSLGTSGLIETQYF. CDR3 nucleotides: TGTTCCAGCAGCCTGGGGACTAGCGGGCTCATAGAGACCCAGTACTTC.

The chain couples TRBV2 to TRBJ2-6, with 7 bases matching TRBD1. V lost 6 bases to trimming and J lost 4 bases; unmatched junction nucleotides: 9. Germline CDR1 SNHLY, CDR2 FYNNEI. The CDR3 covers 16 residues. CDR3 in amino acids: CASSRRGTAGANVLTF. The CDR3 DNA reads as TGTGCCAGCAGCCGAAGGGGGACAGCAGGGGCCAACGTCCTGACTTTC.

The V gene is TRBV7-2, the J gene TRBJ2-7, with 10 nucleotides matching TRBD2. The V and J ends lost 6 bases and 3 bases, in that order; junction bases with no gene match: 8. The germline gives CDR1 SGHTA, CDR2 FQGNSA. This CDR3 region has 15 residues. The chain's CDR3 is CASSQGASGSYEQYF. CDR3 DNA sequence: TGTGCCAGCAGTCAGGGGGCTAGCGGGAGCTACGAGCAGTACTTC.

CDR3 sequence reads: CASSPWTSGGINNEQFF. The CDR3 bases are TGTGCCAGCAGTCCTTGGACTAGCGGGGGGATAAACAATGAGCAGTTCTTC. The chain couples TRBV27 to TRBJ2-1, with 14 bases lining up with TRBD2. The CDR3 is 17 residues long. Germline V CDR1 and CDR2: MNHEY, SMNVEV (reference sequence). V lost 5 bases, J lost 5 bases, and 8 bases stayed unmatched.